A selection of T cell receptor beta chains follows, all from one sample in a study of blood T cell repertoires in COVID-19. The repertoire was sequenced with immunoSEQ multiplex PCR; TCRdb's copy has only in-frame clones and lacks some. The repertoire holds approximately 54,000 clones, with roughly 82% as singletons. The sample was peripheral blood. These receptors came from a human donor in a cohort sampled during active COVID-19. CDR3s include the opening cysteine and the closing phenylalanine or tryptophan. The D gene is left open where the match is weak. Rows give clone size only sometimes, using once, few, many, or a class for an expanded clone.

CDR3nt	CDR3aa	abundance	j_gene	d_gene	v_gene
TGTGCCAGCAGCCGAAGAATGGGACTAGCGGGAGTTACCGGGGCCAACGTCCTGACTTTC	CASSRRMGLAGVTGANVLTF	.	TRBJ2-6	TRBD2	TRBV4-2
TGCAGCATCCGACAGGGGGAGACCCAGTACTTC	CSIRQGETQYF	once	TRBJ2-5	TRBD1	TRBV29-1
TGTGCCAGCAGCTTTTCGGCGGCTGGCACTGAAGCTTTCTTT	CASSFSAAGTEAFF	.	TRBJ1-1	.	TRBV7-2
TGTGCCAGCAGCCATGTCCCAGGGCAGGGGGCGACCACTGAAGCTTTCTTT	CASSHVPGQGATTEAFF	.	TRBJ1-1	TRBD1	TRBV3-1/TRBV3-2
TGTGCCAGCAGCCCCACGTTCGGGAGCTACAATGAGCAGTTCTTC	CASSPTFGSYNEQFF	.	TRBJ2-1	.	TRBV11-2
TGTGCCAGCACCGGGGACAAGAACACTGAAGCTTTCTTT	CASTGDKNTEAFF	many	TRBJ1-1	.	TRBV27
TGCAGCGTCACTGCCGGGACAGGGTACTATGGCTACACCTTC	CSVTAGTGYYGYTF	.	TRBJ1-2	TRBD1	TRBV29-1
TGTGCCAGCAGTTACCCCTCAGGGCCCGTGGACTATGGCTACACCTTC	CASSYPSGPVDYGYTF	.	TRBJ1-2	.	TRBV28
TGTGCCAGCAGCCTAGCGGTGGGGGCGTACGAGCAGTACTTC	CASSLAVGAYEQYF	.	TRBJ2-7	.	TRBV11-2
TGTGCCAGCAGTACGACCGGGACAGACTCCTACGAGCAGTACTTC	CASSTTGTDSYEQYF	.	TRBJ2-7	TRBD1	TRBV27
TGTGCCAGCAGCTCCCAGCGGGAGAACTACAATGAGCAGTTCTTC	CASSSQRENYNEQFF	.	TRBJ2-1	TRBD2	TRBV4-2
TGTGCCAGCAGCTTTGACAGATCCTACGAGCAGTACTTC	CASSFDRSYEQYF	.	TRBJ2-7	.	TRBV7-9
TGCGCCAGCAGCTTGGCAGCGGGAGATGGGGAGACCCAGTACTTC	CASSLAAGDGETQYF	.	TRBJ2-5	TRBD2	TRBV5-1
TGTGCCAGCAGCTTAGCGGGGCGGGAGGCGAATGAGCAGTTCTTC	CASSLAGREANEQFF	.	TRBJ2-1	TRBD2	TRBV7-8
TGCAGCGTTGAAGGGCAGGGAAAAGAGACCCAGTACTTC	CSVEGQGKETQYF	.	TRBJ2-5	.	TRBV29-1
TGTGCCAGCAGACCCGGGACTAGACCCTACGAGCAGTACTTC	CASRPGTRPYEQYF	.	TRBJ2-7	TRBD2	TRBV5-4
TGTGCCAGCAGCTTACCGGAGACCCAGTACTTC	CASSLPETQYF	.	TRBJ2-5	.	TRBV7-2
TGTGCCAGTAGTATAGGAGGGGGGACTAGCTTGCGCACAGATACGCAGTATTTT	CASSIGGGTSLRTDTQYF	.	TRBJ2-3	TRBD2	TRBV19